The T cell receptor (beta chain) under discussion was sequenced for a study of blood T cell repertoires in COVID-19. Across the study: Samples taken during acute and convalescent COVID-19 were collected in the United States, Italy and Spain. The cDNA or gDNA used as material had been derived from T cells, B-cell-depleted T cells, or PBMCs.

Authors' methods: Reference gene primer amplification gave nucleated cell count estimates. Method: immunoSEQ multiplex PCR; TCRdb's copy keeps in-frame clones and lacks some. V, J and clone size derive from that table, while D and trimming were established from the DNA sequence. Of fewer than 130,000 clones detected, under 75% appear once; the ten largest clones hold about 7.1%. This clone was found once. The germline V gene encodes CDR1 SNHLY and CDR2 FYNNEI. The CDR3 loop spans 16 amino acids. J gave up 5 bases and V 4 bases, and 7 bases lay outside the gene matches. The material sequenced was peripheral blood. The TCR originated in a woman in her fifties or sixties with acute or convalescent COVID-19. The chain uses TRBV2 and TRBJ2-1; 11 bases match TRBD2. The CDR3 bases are TGTGCCAGCAGTGCCACCACTAGCGGGGGACACAATGAGCAGTTCTTC. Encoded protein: CASSATTSGGHNEQFF.